This is a list of T cell receptor beta chains from one sample in a study of blood T cells in healthy people across ages. A single record per CDR3 protein comes from TCRdb applying MiXCR to the 5' RACE reads. The sample lists 850,000 or so distinct CDR3 sequences; 29% were seen once. The sequenced sample consisted of blood. These TCRs come from a woman of 80 years or more in good health. The CDR3 runs from the conserved cysteine through the conserved F or W. Each record gives: J gene, V gene, clone size, D gene, CDR3 DNA, CDR3 protein. The D gene is left open where the match is weak. Clone sizes are given selectively: once, few, many, or a class where the clone is expanded.

j_gene: TRBJ2-7; v_gene: TRBV6-6; abundance: many; d_gene: .; CDR3nt: TGTGCCAGCAGTTACTATCCAAGCTCCTACGAGCAGTACTTC; CDR3aa: CASSYYPSSYEQYF
j_gene: TRBJ1-1; v_gene: TRBV20-1; abundance: .; d_gene: .; CDR3nt: TGCAGTGCTAGAGATCTTGAGGGTGGGAAAGCTTTCTTT; CDR3aa: CSARDLEGGKAFF
j_gene: TRBJ2-7; v_gene: TRBV7-2; abundance: many; d_gene: .; CDR3nt: TGTGCCAGCAGCTTGACAGTAGGTCCCCACGAGCAGTACTTC; CDR3aa: CASSLTVGPHEQYF
j_gene: TRBJ2-1; v_gene: TRBV20-1; abundance: .; d_gene: TRBD1; CDR3nt: TGCAGTGCTAGAGATAGAAGACAGGGGATGTACAATGAGCAGTTCTTC; CDR3aa: CSARDRRQGMYNEQFF
j_gene: TRBJ2-3; v_gene: TRBV24-1; abundance: many; d_gene: TRBD1; CDR3nt: TGTGCCACCAGTGATAGGGGACAGGGGACAGATACGCAGTATTTT; CDR3aa: CATSDRGQGTDTQYF
j_gene: TRBJ2-7; v_gene: TRBV20-1; abundance: .; d_gene: TRBD2; CDR3nt: TGCAGTGCTAGAACGACTAGCGGGGGGGCCGGGCAGTACTTC; CDR3aa: CSARTTSGGAGQYF
j_gene: TRBJ2-2; v_gene: TRBV12-3/TRBV12-4; abundance: once; d_gene: TRBD2; CDR3nt: TGTGCCAGCAGTTTTGAGGGAGGGGCTTGGGGGGAGCTGTTTTTT; CDR3aa: CASSFEGGAWGELFF
j_gene: TRBJ1-1; v_gene: TRBV4-1; abundance: .; d_gene: .; CDR3nt: TGCGCCCGCAGCCAAGCAGGGCCGAACACTGAAGCTTTCTTT; CDR3aa: CARSQAGPNTEAFF
j_gene: TRBJ1-2; v_gene: TRBV6-5; abundance: many; d_gene: TRBD1; CDR3nt: TGTGCCAGCAGTTACCCTAAAGGGACAGGGAATTATGGCTACACCTTC; CDR3aa: CASSYPKGTGNYGYTF
j_gene: TRBJ2-5; v_gene: TRBV20-1; abundance: .; d_gene: TRBD2; CDR3nt: TGCAGTGCTAGAGATCGCGGACTAGCGGGTTTGCGAGAGACCCAGTACTTC; CDR3aa: CSARDRGLAGLRETQYF
j_gene: TRBJ1-1; v_gene: TRBV5-4; abundance: .; d_gene: .; CDR3nt: TGTGCCAACAGCTTGGTTGTTACTGGGACCACTGAAGCTTTCTTT; CDR3aa: CANSLVVTGTTEAFF